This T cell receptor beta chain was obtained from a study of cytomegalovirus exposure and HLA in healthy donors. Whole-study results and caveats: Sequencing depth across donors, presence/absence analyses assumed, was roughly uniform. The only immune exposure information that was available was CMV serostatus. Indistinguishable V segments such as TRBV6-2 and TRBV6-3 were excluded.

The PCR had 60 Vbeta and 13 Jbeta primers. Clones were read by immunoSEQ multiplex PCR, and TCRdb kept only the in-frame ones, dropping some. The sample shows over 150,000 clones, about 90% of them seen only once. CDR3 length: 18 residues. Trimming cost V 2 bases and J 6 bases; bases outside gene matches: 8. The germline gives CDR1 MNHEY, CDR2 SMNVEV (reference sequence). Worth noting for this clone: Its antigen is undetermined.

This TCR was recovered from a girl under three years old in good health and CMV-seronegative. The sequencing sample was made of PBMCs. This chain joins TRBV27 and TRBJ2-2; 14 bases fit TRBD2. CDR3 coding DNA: TGTGCCAGCAGTTTAAGGTGGACTAGCGGGAGGATCGCCGGGGAGCTGTTTTTT. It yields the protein CASSLRWTSGRIAGELFF.